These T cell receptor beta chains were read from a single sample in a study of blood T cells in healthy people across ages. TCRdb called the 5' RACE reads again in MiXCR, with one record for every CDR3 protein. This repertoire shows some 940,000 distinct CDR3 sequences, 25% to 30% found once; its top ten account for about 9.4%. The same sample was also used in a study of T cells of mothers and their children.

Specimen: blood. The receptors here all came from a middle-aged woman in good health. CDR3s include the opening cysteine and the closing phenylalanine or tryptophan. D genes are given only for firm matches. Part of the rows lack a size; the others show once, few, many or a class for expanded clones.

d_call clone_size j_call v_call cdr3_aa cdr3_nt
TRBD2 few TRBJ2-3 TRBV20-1 CSARRVLAGDTDTQYF TGCAGTGCTAGAAGGGTATTAGCGGGGGACACAGATACGCAGTATTTT
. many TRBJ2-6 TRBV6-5 CASSYSARTRGSGANVLTF TGTGCCAGCAGTTACTCGGCTAGGACGCGGGGCTCTGGGGCCAACGTCCTGACTTTC
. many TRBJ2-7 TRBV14 CASSHLSGDYEQYF TGTGCCAGCAGCCATCTGTCTGGGGACTACGAGCAGTACTTC
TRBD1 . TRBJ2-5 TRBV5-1 CASSLSGQAKNQETQYF TGCGCCAGCAGCTTGTCCGGACAGGCAAAAAATCAAGAGACCCAGTACTTC
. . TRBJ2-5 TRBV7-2 CASSLDPQGQETQYF TGTGCCAGCAGCTTAGATCCACAGGGACAAGAGACCCAGTACTTC
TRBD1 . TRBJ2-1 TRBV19 CASGPTGGKRVSRNEQFF TGTGCCAGTGGCCCCACAGGGGGTAAGCGAGTTTCCCGCAATGAGCAGTTCTTC
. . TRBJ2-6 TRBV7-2 CASSLGGSNNVLTF TGTGCCAGCAGCTTAGGGGGCTCAAACAACGTCCTGACTTTC
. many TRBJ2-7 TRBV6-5 CASSYSYTGTNEQYF TGTGCCAGCAGTTACTCGTATACAGGGACGAACGAGCAGTACTTC
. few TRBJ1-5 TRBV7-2 CASSAFNQPQHF TGTGCCAGCAGCGCATTCAATCAGCCCCAGCATTTT
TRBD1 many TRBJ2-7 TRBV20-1 CSAPGTGVVEQYF TGCAGTGCTCCCGGGACAGGGGTCGTCGAGCAGTACTTC
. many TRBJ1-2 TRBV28 CASRPGRVGGYTF TGTGCCAGCAGGCCGGGTCGTGTGGGAGGCTACACCTTC
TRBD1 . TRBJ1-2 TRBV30 CAWGQGASEGYTF TGTGCCTGGGGACAGGGAGCATCGGAGGGCTACACCTTC
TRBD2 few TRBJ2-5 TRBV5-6 CASSLDLAGETQYF TGTGCCAGCAGCTTGGATCTAGCGGGGGAGACCCAGTACTTC
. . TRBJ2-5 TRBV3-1 CASSQADGAQETQYF TGTGCCAGCAGCCAGGCTGACGGGGCCCAAGAGACCCAGTACTTC
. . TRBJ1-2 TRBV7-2 CASSKRDGRRGAGNYGYTF TGTGCCAGCAGCAAAAGGGATGGTAGGAGGGGCGCGGGTAACTATGGCTACACCTTC
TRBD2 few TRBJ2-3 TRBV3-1 CASSQGKRGGPDTQYF TGTGCCAGCAGCCAGGGCAAGCGGGGGGGTCCAGATACGCAGTATTTT
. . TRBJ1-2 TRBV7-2 CASSPAREGYTF TGTGCCAGCAGCCCCGCCCGGGAAGGCTACACCTTC
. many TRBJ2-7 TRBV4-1 CASSQGNSYEQYF TGCGCCAGCAGCCAAGGCAACTCCTACGAGCAGTACTTC
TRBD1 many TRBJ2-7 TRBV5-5 CASSMTGTGTYEQYF TGTGCCAGCAGCATGACCGGGACAGGGACTTACGAGCAGTACTTC
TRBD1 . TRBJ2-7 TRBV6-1 CASSERPGQGFREQYF TGTGCCAGCAGTGAGCGCCCGGGACAGGGTTTTCGCGAGCAGTACTTC
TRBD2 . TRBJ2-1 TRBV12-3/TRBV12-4 CASTPTGTSSYNEQFF TGTGCCAGCACCCCTACCGGGACTAGCTCCTACAATGAGCAGTTCTTC
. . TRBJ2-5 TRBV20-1 CSAPPDQETQYF TGCAGTGCCCCTCCAGACCAAGAGACCCAGTACTTC